These T cell receptor beta chains were read from a single sample in a study of T cell repertoires in cytomegalovirus infection. TCRdb independently ran MiXCR on the reads; one entry per CDR3 protein. The sample has around 500,000 distinct CDR3 sequences, about 42% seen once. For these receptors, no antigen is known. Material: cultured PBMCs, obtained from culture after CMV antigen stimulation. The source is a human donor in good health (CMV status not recorded). Some clones in this sample may be carry-over from other donors' samples. The CDR3 runs from the conserved cysteine through the conserved F or W. D genes are given only for firm matches. Some rows have no size entry. The others give once, few or many, or a class for an expanded clone.

clone size	D gene	V gene	J gene	CDR3 protein	CDR3 DNA
few	TRBD1	TRBV6-2/TRBV6-3	TRBJ2-1	CASSDRGFNEQFF	TGTGCCAGCTCGGACAGGGGGTTCAATGAGCAGTTCTTC
-	TRBD2	TRBV18	TRBJ2-3	CASSPIRTSVTDTQYF	TGTGCCAGCTCACCAATAAGAACTAGCGTGACAGATACGCAGTATTTT
-	-	TRBV12-3/TRBV12-4	TRBJ2-1	CASSSTLRRNEQFF	TGTGCCAGCAGTTCAACCCTTAGGCGGAATGAGCAGTTCTTC
few	TRBD2	TRBV12-3/TRBV12-4	TRBJ2-2	CASSRRTSNTGELFF	TGTGCCAGCAGTCGCCGGACTAGTAACACCGGGGAGCTGTTTTTT
-	TRBD2	TRBV7-6	TRBJ2-2	CASSPRVAGNTGELFF	TGTGCCAGCAGCCCTCGGGTAGCGGGGAACACCGGGGAGCTGTTTTTT
-	TRBD2	TRBV20-1	TRBJ2-3	CSAMGGRGAGSMTDTQYF	TGCAGTGCTATGGGAGGGCGGGGGGCCGGGAGCATGACAGATACGCAGTATTTT
few	-	TRBV7-2	TRBJ2-3	CASVDPPYTDTQYF	TGTGCCAGCGTCGACCCCCCTTATACCGATACGCAGTATTTT
-	TRBD1	TRBV6-2/TRBV6-3	TRBJ2-1	CASSYPRDRGHNEQFF	TGTGCCAGCAGTTACCCCCGGGACAGGGGGCACAATGAGCAGTTCTTC
-	-	TRBV14	TRBJ2-2	CASRGLGATRELFF	TGTGCCAGCAGGGGGCTCGGGGCTACCAGGGAGCTGTTTTTT
few	-	TRBV6-5	TRBJ1-2	CATTDGSNYGYTF	TGTGCCACCACAGACGGATCTAACTATGGCTACACCTTC
-	-	TRBV20-1	TRBJ2-1	CSARDSTYLLEQFF	TGCAGTGCTAGAGATTCCACCTACCTCTTGGAGCAGTTCTTC
-	-	TRBV9	TRBJ1-6	CASSVVRGPLHF	TGTGCCAGCAGCGTTGTCCGGGGACCCCTCCACTTT
-	-	TRBV5-6	TRBJ1-2	CASSPRGRDYGYTF	TGTGCCAGCAGCCCCCGGGGGCGCGACTATGGCTACACCTTC